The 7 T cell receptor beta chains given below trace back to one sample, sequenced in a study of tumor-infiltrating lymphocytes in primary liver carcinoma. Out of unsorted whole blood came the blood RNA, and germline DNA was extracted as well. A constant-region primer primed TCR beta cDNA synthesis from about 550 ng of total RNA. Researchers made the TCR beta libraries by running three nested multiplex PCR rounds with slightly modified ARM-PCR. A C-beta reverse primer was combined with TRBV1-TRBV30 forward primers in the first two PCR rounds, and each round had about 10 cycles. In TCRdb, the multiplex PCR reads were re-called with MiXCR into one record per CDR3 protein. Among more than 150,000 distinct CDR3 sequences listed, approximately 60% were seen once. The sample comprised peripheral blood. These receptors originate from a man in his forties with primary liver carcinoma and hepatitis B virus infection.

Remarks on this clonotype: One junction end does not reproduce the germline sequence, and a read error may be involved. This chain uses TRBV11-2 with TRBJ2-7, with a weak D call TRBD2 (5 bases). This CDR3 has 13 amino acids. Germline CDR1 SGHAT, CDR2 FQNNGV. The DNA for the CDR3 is TGTACCAGCAGACTTCTTAGGGAGTACGGGCAGTACTTC. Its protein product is CTSRLLREYGQYF.

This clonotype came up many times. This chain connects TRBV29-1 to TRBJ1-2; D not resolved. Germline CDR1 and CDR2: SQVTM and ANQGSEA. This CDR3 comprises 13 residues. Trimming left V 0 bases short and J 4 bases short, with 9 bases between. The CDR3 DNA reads TGCAGCGTTGAAGATGGTTACGGCTATGGCTACACCTTC. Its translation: CSVEDGYGYGYTF.

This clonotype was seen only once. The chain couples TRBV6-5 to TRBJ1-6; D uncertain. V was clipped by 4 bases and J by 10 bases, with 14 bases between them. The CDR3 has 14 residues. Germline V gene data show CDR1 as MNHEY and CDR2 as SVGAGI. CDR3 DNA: TGTGCCAGCAGTTCTATGGACCCTCGGTCACCCCTCCACTTT. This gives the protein CASSSMDPRSPLHF.

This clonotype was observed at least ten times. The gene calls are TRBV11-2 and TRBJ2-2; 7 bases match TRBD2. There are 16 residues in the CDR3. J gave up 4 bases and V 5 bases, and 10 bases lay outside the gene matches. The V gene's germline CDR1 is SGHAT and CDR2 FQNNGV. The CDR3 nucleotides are TGTGCCAGCAGCACCCCGTTGACTAGCAGCACCGGGGAGCTGTTTTTT. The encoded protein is CASSTPLTSSTGELFF.

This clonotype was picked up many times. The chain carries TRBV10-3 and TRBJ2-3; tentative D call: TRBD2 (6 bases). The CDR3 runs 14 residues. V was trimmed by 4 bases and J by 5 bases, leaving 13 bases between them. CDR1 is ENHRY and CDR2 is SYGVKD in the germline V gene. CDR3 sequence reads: CAISARDSGDTQYF. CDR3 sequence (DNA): TGTGCCATCAGTGCCCGGGACTCGGGAGATACGCAGTATTTT.

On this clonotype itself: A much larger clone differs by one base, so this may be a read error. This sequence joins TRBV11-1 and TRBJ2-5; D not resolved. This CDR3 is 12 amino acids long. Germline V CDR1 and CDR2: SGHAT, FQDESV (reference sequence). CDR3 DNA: TGTGACAGCAGCTTCCTCTTGGAGACCCAGTACTTC. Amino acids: CDSSFLLETQYF.

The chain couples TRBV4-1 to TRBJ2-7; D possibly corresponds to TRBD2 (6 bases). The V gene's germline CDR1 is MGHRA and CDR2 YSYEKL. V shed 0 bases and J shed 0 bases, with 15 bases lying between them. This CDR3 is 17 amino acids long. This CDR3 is CASSQDLAETLSYEQYF. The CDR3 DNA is TGCGCCAGCAGCCAAGATTTAGCGGAGACACTCTCCTACGAGCAGTACTTC.